The clone carrying this T cell receptor beta chain has ten or more counts. Its antigen is as yet unknown. TCRdb's copy holds only in-frame clones and misses some; the assay was immunoSEQ multiplex PCR. The sample yields roughly 60,000 clones, without any singletons. The entry originates in a study of T cell clonality in common variable immunodeficiency. Study-wide points: In common variable immunodeficiency, TCR beta chains reportedly carried fewer deletions and N-nucleotide insertions. CVID subjects had higher TCRbeta clonality than healthy controls, most marked in about a third.

This clonotype was obtained from a person aged 18 to 75 in good health. Sequenced material: peripheral blood mononuclear cells.

The CDR3: CSGASGPNYEQYF. The sequenced part of the CDR3 DNA is TGCAGTGGAGCTAGCGGGCCCAACTACGAG. V is TRBV20-1 and J is TRBJ2-7; 8 bases are a match to TRBD2. The observed sequence ends 3 residues before the CDR3 terminus, with the missing tail filled in from the germline J gene. Germline V gene sequence: CDR1 DFQATT, CDR2 SNEGSKA (reference sequence). The CDR3 has 13 residues. With 7 bases clipped from V and 3 bases from J, the junction kept 8 bases outside the gene matches.